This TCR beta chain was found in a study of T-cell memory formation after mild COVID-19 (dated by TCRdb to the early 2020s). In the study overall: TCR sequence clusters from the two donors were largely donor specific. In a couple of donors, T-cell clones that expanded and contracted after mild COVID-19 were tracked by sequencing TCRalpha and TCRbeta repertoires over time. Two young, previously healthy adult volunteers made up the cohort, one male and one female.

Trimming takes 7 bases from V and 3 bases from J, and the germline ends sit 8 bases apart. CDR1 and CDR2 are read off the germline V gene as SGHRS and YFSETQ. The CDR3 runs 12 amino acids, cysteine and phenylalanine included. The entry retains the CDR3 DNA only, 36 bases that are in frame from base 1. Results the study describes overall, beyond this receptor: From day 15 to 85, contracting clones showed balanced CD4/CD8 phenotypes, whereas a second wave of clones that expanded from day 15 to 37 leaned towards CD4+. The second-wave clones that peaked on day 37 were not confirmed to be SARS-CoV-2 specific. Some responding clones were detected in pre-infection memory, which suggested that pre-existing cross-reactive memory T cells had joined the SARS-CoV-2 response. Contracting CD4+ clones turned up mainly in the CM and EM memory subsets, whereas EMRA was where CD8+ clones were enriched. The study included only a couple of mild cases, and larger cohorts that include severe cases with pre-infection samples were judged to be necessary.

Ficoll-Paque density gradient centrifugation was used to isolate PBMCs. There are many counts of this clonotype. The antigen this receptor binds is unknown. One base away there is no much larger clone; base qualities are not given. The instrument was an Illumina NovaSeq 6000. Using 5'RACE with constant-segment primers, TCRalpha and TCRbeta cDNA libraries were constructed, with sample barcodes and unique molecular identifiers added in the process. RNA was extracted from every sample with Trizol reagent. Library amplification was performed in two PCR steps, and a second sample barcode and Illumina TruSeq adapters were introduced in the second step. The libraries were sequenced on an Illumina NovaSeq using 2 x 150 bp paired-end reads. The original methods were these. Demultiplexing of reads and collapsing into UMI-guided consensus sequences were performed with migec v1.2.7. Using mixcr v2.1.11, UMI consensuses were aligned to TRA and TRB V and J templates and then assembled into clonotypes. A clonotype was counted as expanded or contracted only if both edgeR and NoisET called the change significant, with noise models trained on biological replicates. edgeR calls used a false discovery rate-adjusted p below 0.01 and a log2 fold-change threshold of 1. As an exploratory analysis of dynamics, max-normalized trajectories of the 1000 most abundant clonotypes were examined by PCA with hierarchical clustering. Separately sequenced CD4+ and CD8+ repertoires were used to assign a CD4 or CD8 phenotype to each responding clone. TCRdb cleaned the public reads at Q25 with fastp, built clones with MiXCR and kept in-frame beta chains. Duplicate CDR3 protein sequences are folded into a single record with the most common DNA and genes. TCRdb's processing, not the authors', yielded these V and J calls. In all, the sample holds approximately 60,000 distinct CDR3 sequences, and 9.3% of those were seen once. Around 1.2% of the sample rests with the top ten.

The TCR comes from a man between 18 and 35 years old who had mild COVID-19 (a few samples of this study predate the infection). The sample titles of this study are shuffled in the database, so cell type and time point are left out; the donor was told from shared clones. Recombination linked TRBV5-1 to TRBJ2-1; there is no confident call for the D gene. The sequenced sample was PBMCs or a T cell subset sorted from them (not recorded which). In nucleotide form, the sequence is TGCGCCAGCTCGACTGACTACAATGAGCAGTTCTTC. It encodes CASSTDYNEQFF.